The 31 T cell receptor beta chains presented below share a single source sample, sequenced in a study of neurological immune-mediated disorders. TCRdb re-derived calls from the 5' RACE reads in MiXCR, one entry per CDR3 protein. The table records over 55,000 distinct CDR3 sequences, about 2.5% of them present only once. Specimen: PBMCs. Receptor source: a man aged 45-65 years with multiple sclerosis.

The sample holds many counts of this clonotype. This chain uses TRBV20-1 with TRBJ2-1; maybe TRBD1 (5 bases). V shed 3 bases and J shed 0 bases, with 9 bases lying between them. CDR1 and CDR2 from the germline V gene are DFQATT and SNEGSKA (reference sequence). This CDR3 is built from 14 residues. In DNA, the CDR3 is TGCAGTGCTAGGGACACCCTCTCCTACAATGAGCAGTTCTTC. The encoded protein is CSARDTLSYNEQFF.

This clonotype showed up many times. V and J are TRBV25-1 and TRBJ2-2; D gene uncertain. CDR3 length: 11 amino acids. With 7 bases removed from V and 8 bases from J, the gap between germline ends came to 8 bases. Germline CDR1 MGHDK, CDR2 SYGVNS. The chain's CDR3 is CASTQRGELFF. In DNA form, the CDR3 reads TGTGCCAGCACCCAACGTGGGGAGCTGTTTTTT.

This clonotype was seen repeatedly, ten times or more. The chain links TRBV3-1 to TRBJ2-2; no reliable D call. Germline lookup yields CDR1 LGHDT and CDR2 YNNKEL (reference sequence). Trimming left V 4 bases short and J 4 bases short, with 4 bases between. CDR3 size: 12 residues. The CDR3 nucleotides are TGTGCCAGCAGCCCTCCCACCGGGGAGCTGTTTTTT. It encodes CASSPPTGELFF.

This clonotype turned up a few times. This sequence joins TRBV24-1 and TRBJ2-2, with TRBD1 matching 7 bases. This CDR3 region has 15 residues. Germline CDR1 and CDR2: KGHDR and SFDVKD. V shed 5 bases, J shed 4 bases, and the junction held 6 bases outside the gene matches. CDR3 in DNA: TGTGCCACCAGTGGTGACAGGGTCCGCACCGGGGAGCTGTTTTTT. Amino acids: CATSGDRVRTGELFF.

Many counts were recorded for this clonotype. The rearrangement links TRBV20-1 to TRBJ2-3; D may be TRBD1 (5 bases). Germline assignment: CDR1 DFQATT and CDR2 SNEGSKA (reference sequence). The CDR3 length is 14 residues. V shed 3 bases and J shed 2 bases, with 12 bases lying between them. This CDR3 reads CSARGHLPTDTQYF. CDR3 DNA: TGCAGTGCTAGGGGGCACCTACCCACAGATACGCAGTATTTT.

In this sample, this clonotype turned up many times. V is TRBV29-1 and J is TRBJ2-3; D is ambiguous. This CDR3 comprises 11 residues. V was cut by 2 bases and J by 11 bases, with 11 bases left in between. Germline V gene sequence: CDR1 SQVTM, CDR2 ANQGSEA. The CDR3 here is CSVESGYGQYF. The CDR3 nucleotides read TGCAGCGTTGAATCTGGCTACGGGCAGTATTTT.

This clonotype appeared many times. This rearrangement joins TRBV20-1 to TRBJ2-7, with 7 bases identical to TRBD2. The V segment lost 0 bases and the J segment 7 bases; nucleotides outside the gene matches: 6. Per the germline V gene, CDR1 is DFQATT and CDR2 is SNEGSKA (reference sequence). There are 13 residues in the CDR3. CDR3 loop: CSAREGEGREQYF. CDR3 sequence (DNA): TGCAGTGCTAGAGAGGGGGAGGGAAGGGAGCAGTACTTC.

The chain has TRBV20-1 and TRBJ1-5; unclear D gene. V lost 6 bases, J lost 1 base, and 16 bases lay in between. Germline values: CDR1 DFQATT, CDR2 SNEGSKA (reference sequence). CDR3 size: 15 residues. CDR3 amino acids: CSALQASGSNQPQHF. The CDR3 DNA sequence: TGCAGTGCCCTCCAGGCGAGTGGGAGCAATCAGCCCCAGCATTTT.

This clonotype was seen repeatedly, ten times or more. The chain combines TRBV29-1 with TRBJ2-3, with no clear D. The V gene lost 4 bases and the J gene lost 4 bases, with 9 bases spanning the gap. This CDR3 has 12 residues. Germline loops: CDR1 SQVTM, CDR2 ANQGSEA. The CDR3 spells CSVAQAADTQYF. The CDR3, as DNA: TGCAGCGTTGCCCAGGCGGCAGATACGCAGTATTTT.

This clonotype was detected many times. The chain is built from TRBV6-5 and TRBJ2-7; D is uncertain. CDR3 size: 14 residues. V was trimmed by 4 bases and J by 3 bases, leaving 13 bases between them. Germline loops: CDR1 MNHEY, CDR2 SVGAGI. The CDR3 nucleotides read TGTGCCAGCAGTTCCCCCCGTACCTACTACGAGCAGTACTTC. Translated: CASSSPRTYYEQYF.

This clonotype was found many times. The J gene is TRBJ2-7, the V gene TRBV7-2; D gene unclear. Germline V gene data show CDR1 as SGHTA and CDR2 as FQGNSA. V was cut by 5 bases and J by 4 bases, with 6 bases left in between. The CDR3 covers 11 residues. The chain's CDR3 is CASSASYEQYF. In nucleotides, the CDR3 is TGTGCCAGCAGCGCCTCATACGAGCAGTACTTC.

This clonotype was recorded at least ten times. The chain is built from TRBV20-1 and TRBJ2-7; TRBD1 aligns across 7 bases. The ends lost 6 bases at V and 6 bases at J; junction bases unmatched: 14. The CDR3 is 14 residues long. Germline loops: CDR1 DFQATT, CDR2 SNEGSKA (reference sequence). The CDR3 protein is CSAGPPTGFREQYF. Written as DNA, the CDR3 is TGCAGTGCGGGGCCCCCGACAGGGTTTCGCGAGCAGTACTTC.

At least ten counts were recorded for this clonotype. The chain employs TRBV5-5 and TRBJ2-5; the D gene is possibly TRBD2 (5 bases). Germline CDR1 and CDR2: SGHKS and YYEKEE (reference sequence). Trimming removed 1 base from V and 4 bases from J, with 23 bases in between. The CDR3 has 18 residues. In nucleotides, the CDR3 is TGTGCCAGCAGCTTGAGTGTGGCGCTGGCAGGTCGGGGAGAGACCCAGTACTTC. Amino acids: CASSLSVALAGRGETQYF.

This clonotype came up many times. V usage is TRBV30 and J usage is TRBJ2-5; possibly TRBD1 for D (6 bases). Germline values: CDR1 GTSNPN, CDR2 SVGIG (reference sequence). Trimming stripped 4 bases from V and 0 bases from J, with 15 bases between. The CDR3 consists of 15 residues. The CDR3 reads CAWNLFGQHQETQYF. The CDR3 nucleotides are TGTGCCTGGAACCTATTCGGACAGCACCAAGAGACCCAGTACTTC.

In this sample, this clonotype turned up many times. An end of the junction differs from the germline gene, which may be a read error. The V gene is TRBV4-1, the J gene TRBJ2-3, with D unresolved. The CDR3 is 15 amino acids. Looked up from germline, CDR1 is MGHRA and CDR2 is YSYEKL. CDR3 DNA: TGCGCCAGCAGCCAAGGTGAAACCAGCACATATACGCAGTATTTT. Amino acid sequence: CASSQGETSTYTQYF.

This clonotype was recorded many times. This chain uses TRBV7-9 with TRBJ1-5; tentative D call: TRBD1 (5 bases). There are 14 residues in the CDR3. Looked up from germline, CDR1 is SEHNR and CDR2 is FQNEAQ (reference sequence). The V and J ends lost 5 bases and 5 bases respectively, with 13 bases between them. CDR3 nucleotides: TGTGCCAGCAGCCCACTACGGGGCGATCAGCCCCAGCATTTT. Translating gives CASSPLRGDQPQHF.

By sample fraction, this clonotype is medium-sized. The chain employs TRBV10-3 and TRBJ2-3; D gene unclear. V was pared by 0 bases and J by 2 bases, with 9 bases between. CDR1 is ENHRY and CDR2 is SYGVKD in the germline V gene. This CDR3 contains 15 residues. The CDR3 coding sequence is TGTGCCATCAGTGAGTCAAGTTTGTACACAGATACGCAGTATTTT. It codes for CAISESSLYTDTQYF.

This clonotype was picked up many times. The chain joins TRBV5-1 to TRBJ2-1; 8 bases are shared with TRBD1. CDR3 length equals 15 residues. Germline-derived CDR1 and CDR2 are SGHRS and YFSETQ. V gave up 0 bases and J gave up 9 bases; unmatched junction bases: 8. The CDR3 protein is CASSLEDRARGEQFF. The CDR3 DNA reads as TGCGCCAGCAGCTTGGAGGACAGGGCTCGGGGTGAGCAGTTCTTC.

This clonotype was seen ten or more times. The chain carries TRBV11-2 and TRBJ2-1; 8 nucleotides agree with TRBD2. Germline V CDR1 and CDR2: SGHAT, FQNNGV. CDR3 length: 15 residues. With 1 base clipped from V and 8 bases from J, the junction kept 7 bases outside the gene matches. CDR3 loop: CASSLAGGPGDEQFF. In nucleotides, the CDR3 is TGTGCCAGCAGCTTAGCGGGGGGGCCTGGGGATGAGCAGTTCTTC.

This clonotype was picked up many times. CDR3 loop: CASTGQGSSPLHF. In nucleotides, the CDR3 is TGTGCCAGTACGGGACAGGGGTCGTCACCCCTCCACTTT. This chain connects TRBV19 to TRBJ1-6; 10 bases agree with TRBD1. The V and J ends lost 7 bases and 10 bases, in that order; junction bases with no gene match: 4. The CDR3 spans 13 residues. Germline V gives CDR1 LNHDA, CDR2 SQIVND (reference sequence). The full variable domain, with the rest looked up from reference TRBV19 and TRBJ1-6, is DGGITQSPKYLFRKEGQNVTLSCEQNLNHDAMYWYRQDPGQGLRLIYYSQIVNDFQKGDIAEGYSVSREKKESFPLTVTSAQKNPTAFYLCASTGQGSSPLHFGNGTRLTVT.

This clonotype has a count of ten or more. The chain has TRBV28 and TRBJ1-1, with D unclear. Germline CDR1 MDHEN, CDR2 SYDVKM. The V end lost 3 bases, the J end lost 6 bases, and 8 bases lay between the germline ends. The CDR3 has 12 amino acids. The CDR3 nucleotides read TGTGCCAGCAGTTTCAGGATCCCTGAAGCTTTCTTT. Its translation is CASSFRIPEAFF.

This clonotype was seen ten or more times. The J gene is TRBJ2-7, the V gene TRBV3-1; D possibly uses TRBD1 or TRBD2 (5 bases each). The V gene lost 4 bases and the J gene lost 0 bases, with 7 bases spanning the gap. The germline gives CDR1 LGHDT, CDR2 YNNKEL (reference sequence). This CDR3 is built from 13 residues. Here the CDR3 reads CASSRGNSYEQYF. The CDR3 bases are TGTGCCAGCAGCCGGGGGAACTCCTACGAGCAGTACTTC.

The table lists this clonotype with a few counts. V usage is TRBV5-5 and J usage is TRBJ2-5; 15 bases match TRBD2. This CDR3 has 15 residues. V shed 4 bases and J 5 bases; nucleotides not matched to a gene: 3. The germline V gene has CDR1 SGHKS and CDR2 YYEKEE (reference sequence). CDR3 amino acids: CASSKGLAGGETQYF. DNA of the CDR3: TGTGCCAGCAGCAAGGGACTAGCGGGGGGCGAGACCCAGTACTTC.

The sample holds many counts of this clonotype. This chain joins TRBV5-1 and TRBJ1-1, with D maybe TRBD1 (6 bases). CDR1 SGHRS and CDR2 YFSETQ come from the germline V gene. V was trimmed by 4 bases and J by 1 base, leaving 11 bases between them. The CDR3 runs to 14 residues. The CDR3 DNA sequence: TGCGCCAGCAGCCTCGGACAGCGGAACACTGAAGCTTTCTTT. It is translated as CASSLGQRNTEAFF.

There are many counts of this clonotype. This rearrangement joins TRBV12-3 or TRBV12-4 to TRBJ2-3; 9 bases fit TRBD1. The CDR3 is 16 amino acids. Unmatched junction bases numbered 10, after V lost 5 bases and J lost 4 bases. CDR3 loop: CASSAPMGQGPDTQYF. As DNA, the CDR3 is TGTGCCAGCAGTGCACCGATGGGACAGGGCCCAGATACGCAGTATTTT.

This clonotype occurred a few times. Because the CDR3 is missing its conserved closing phenylalanine or tryptophan, this is likely a read error. The V call is TRBV27, the J call TRBJ1-2; a weak D match, TRBD1 (5 bases). CDR1 and CDR2 (germline): MNHEY, SMNVEV (reference sequence). The CDR3 covers 14 residues. Trimming shortened V by 0 bases and J by 4 bases, and 9 bases separated the two germline ends. CDR3 in amino acids: CASSLSQGGYGYTN. In DNA form, the CDR3 reads TGTGCCAGCAGTTTATCCCAGGGAGGCTATGGCTACACCAAC.

This clonotype showed up just a few times. A much bigger clone sits one base away, suggesting this may be a read error. In nucleotides, the CDR3 is TGTGCCAGCGACCCCGGGACAGGGGGCACTGAAGCTTTCTTT. Translation: CASDPGTGGTEAFF. The rearrangement uses TRBV7-2 and TRBJ1-1, with TRBD1 identical over 11 bases. The V segment lost 8 bases and the J segment 4 bases; nucleotides outside the gene matches: 6. This CDR3 has 14 amino acids. Per germline, CDR1 SGHTA and CDR2 FQGNSA.

This clonotype was detected ten times or more. The V gene is TRBV28, the J gene TRBJ1-1, with 10 bases that match TRBD1. Germline loops: CDR1 MDHEN, CDR2 SYDVKM. The junction had 7 bases not matched to a gene; V was cut back by 7 bases and J by 5 bases. CDR3 length equals 14 residues. CDR3 amino acids: CASTPTGGLTEAFF. The CDR3 DNA reads as TGTGCCAGCACCCCGACAGGGGGCCTGACTGAAGCTTTCTTT.

This clonotype came up many times. The V and J genes are TRBV7-9 and TRBJ2-7; 9 nucleotides line up with TRBD1. The V and J ends lost 4 bases and 2 bases, in that order; junction bases with no gene match: 9. The CDR3 extends over 16 amino acids. Germline V gene sequence: CDR1 SEHNR, CDR2 FQNEAQ (reference sequence). CDR3 loop: CASSSLQGASTYEQYF. CDR3 coding DNA: TGTGCCAGCAGCTCGTTACAGGGGGCATCCACCTACGAGCAGTACTTC.

This clonotype was picked up many times. This sequence joins TRBV12-3 or TRBV12-4 and TRBJ2-7, with D maybe TRBD2 (5 bases). The V gene lost 2 bases and the J gene lost 5 bases, with 10 bases spanning the gap. This CDR3 has 13 amino acids. For the CDR3, the DNA is TGTGCCAGCAGTTTACGGGGTTTAAACGAGCAGTACTTC. Translated: CASSLRGLNEQYF.

This clonotype was seen ten or more times. As DNA, the CDR3 is TGCGCCAGCACCTTAAAGGGACTGGCCTACACAGATACGCAGTATTTT. Its protein product is CASTLKGLAYTDTQYF. V usage is TRBV5-1 and J usage is TRBJ2-3; D might be TRBD2 (6 bases). V shed 6 bases and J shed 2 bases, with 19 bases lying between them. CDR1 SGHRS and CDR2 YFSETQ come from the germline V gene. The CDR3 runs 16 residues.